A single sample is the source of the 11 T cell receptor beta chains below, sequenced in a study of T-cell reconstitution after alpha-beta-depleted transplantation in children. A library of TCRbeta sequences, prepared with unique molecular identifiers, was generated. TCRdb reprocessed the PCR reads with MiXCR, giving one entry per CDR3 protein. The table records almost 500,000 distinct CDR3 sequences, roughly a tenth of them present only once. Material: PBMCs, obtained before TCRalphabeta/CD19-depleted stem cell transplant. These receptors came from a child aged 2-15 years with inherited bone marrow failure, due to receive a stem cell transplant.

This clonotype was seen at least ten times. The chain is built from TRBV12-3 or TRBV12-4 and TRBJ2-1, with 7 bases matching TRBD1. The junction had 2 bases not matched to a gene; V was cut back by 6 bases and J by 0 bases. This CDR3 contains 14 residues. CDR3 region: CASSRQGSYNEQFF. In nucleotides, the CDR3 is TGTGCCAGCAGCCGACAGGGCTCCTACAATGAGCAGTTCTTC.

The chain carries TRBV20-1 and TRBJ2-1, with 11 positions matching TRBD2. The CDR3 contains 15 residues. Trimming took 1 base from V and 7 from J; bases not matched to a gene: 6. Germline CDR1 and CDR2: DFQATT and SNEGSKA (reference sequence). In nucleotides, the CDR3 is TGCAGTGCTAGAGCGACTAGCGGGATTCGGAATGAGCAGTTCTTC. It is translated as CSARATSGIRNEQFF.

This rearrangement joins TRBV12-3 or TRBV12-4 to TRBJ2-7; TRBD1 aligns across 10 bases. CDR3 size: 15 residues. V lost 0 bases to trimming and J lost 5 bases; unmatched junction nucleotides: 4. Written as DNA, the CDR3 is TGTGCCAGCAGTTTAGCGGGACAGGGGCGTCACGAGCAGTACTTC. The encoded protein is CASSLAGQGRHEQYF.

This clonotype was observed a few times. The chain uses TRBV5-1 and TRBJ2-7; D gene ambiguous. Germline CDR1 and CDR2: SGHRS and YFSETQ. V dropped 0 bases and J dropped 0 bases, with 7 bases sitting between them. This CDR3 contains 14 residues. The CDR3 is CASSLGQTSYEQYF. The CDR3 nucleotides are TGCGCCAGCAGCTTGGGTCAGACCTCCTACGAGCAGTACTTC.

The V and J genes are TRBV29-1 and TRBJ2-2; no clear D. The germline V gene has CDR1 SQVTM and CDR2 ANQGSEA. Between the trimmed V and J ends, which lost 7 bases and 1 base, there was a span of 16 bases. The CDR3 sequence is 15 residues long. Here the CDR3 DNA reads TGCAGCGCTGGGTCGGGCCTTGGGAACACCGGGGAGCTGTTTTTT. Protein product: CSAGSGLGNTGELFF.

This clonotype was detected ten times or more. The chain joins TRBV29-1 to TRBJ1-4; 8 nucleotides align to TRBD1. Trimming at V came to 6 bases and at J to 8 bases, leaving 11 bases not matched to a gene. From germline, CDR1 is SQVTM and CDR2 ANQGSEA. The CDR3 sequence is 14 residues long. CDR3 DNA: TGCAGCGTGGCCACACAGGGGGTAGGGGAAAAACTGTTTTTT. Its protein is CSVATQGVGEKLFF.

This clonotype was seen many times. This chain links TRBV20-1 with TRBJ2-1, with 10 bases matching TRBD2. The length of the CDR3 is 15 residues. V shed 2 bases, J shed 3 bases, and the junction held 4 bases outside the gene matches. Germline V gene lookup returns CDR1 DFQATT and CDR2 SNEGSKA (reference sequence). The CDR3 region is CSARIRTSGYNEQFF. DNA of the CDR3: TGCAGTGCTAGAATCCGGACTAGCGGCTACAATGAGCAGTTCTTC.

Concerning this clonotype itself: Likely a read error: the CDR3 ends without its conserved phenylalanine or tryptophan. V is TRBV20-1 and J is TRBJ1-5; D gene uncertain. V lost 1 base to trimming and J lost 1 base, with 11 bases between them. The CDR3 runs to 15 residues. The germline gives CDR1 DFQATT, CDR2 SNEGSKA (reference sequence). This chain's CDR3 is CSARARLLSNQPQHS. In DNA form, the CDR3 reads TGCAGTGCTAGAGCTCGGCTACTCAGCAATCAGCCCCAGCATTCT.

In its sample, this clonotype was seen many times. The CDR3 DNA reads TGTGCCAGCAGCTCCAGGGTTTGGAGGGTTGGCACAGATACGCAGTATTTT. Amino acids: CASSSRVWRVGTDTQYF. J is TRBJ2-3 and V is TRBV7-9; tentatively, D is TRBD2 (6 bases). The CDR3 sequence is 17 residues long. Germline-derived CDR1 and CDR2 are SEHNR and FQNEAQ (reference sequence). The V and J ends lost 4 bases and 1 base respectively, with 18 bases between them. The entire variable domain, with the rest obtained from reference TRBV7-9 and TRBJ2-3, is as follows: DTGVSQNPRHKITKRGQNVTFRCDPISEHNRLYWYRQTLGQGPEFLTYFQNEAQLEKSRLLSDRFSAERPKGSFSTLEIQRTEQGDSAMYLCASSSRVWRVGTDTQYFGPGTRLTVL.

This clonotype was observed many times. The chain uses TRBV29-1 and TRBJ1-1; 7 bases are a match to TRBD1. Losses at the gene ends were 8 bases for V and 1 base for J; bases not matched to a gene: 10. The germline gives CDR1 SQVTM, CDR2 ANQGSEA. The CDR3 is 14 amino acids. The CDR3: CSLSRGGSNTEAFF. CDR3 sequence (DNA): TGCAGCCTCTCGCGAGGGGGCTCGAACACTGAAGCTTTCTTT.

The rearrangement links TRBV7-6 to TRBJ2-1, with D tentatively TRBD1 or TRBD2 (5 bases each). Between the trimmed V and J ends, which lost 1 base and 5 bases, there was a span of 12 bases. Germline V gene data show CDR1 as SGHVS and CDR2 as FNYEAQ. The CDR3 covers 15 residues. The CDR3 region is CASSLELGEHNEQFF. For the CDR3, the DNA is TGTGCCAGCAGCTTAGAACTAGGGGAACACAATGAGCAGTTCTTC.